The clone carrying this T cell receptor beta chain was counted once. The germline CDR1 and CDR2 sequences are SGHNT and YYREEE (reference sequence). The CDR3 has 15 residues. V dropped 5 bases and J dropped 3 bases, with 18 bases sitting between them. These data are taken from a study of blood T cell repertoires in COVID-19. Sequenced by immunoSEQ multiplex PCR; TCRdb stores in-frame clones only, minus some. The sample yields about 160,000 clones, roughly 80% seen once. The clonotype originates from a man between 65 and 80 years old with acute or convalescent COVID-19. The genes are TRBV5-4 and TRBJ2-7; D perhaps matches TRBD2 (6 bases). Material: peripheral blood. DNA for the CDR3: TGTGCCAGCAGTCGTCCACTAGCAGAGAACTACGAGCAGTACTTC. This gives the protein CASSRPLAENYEQYF.